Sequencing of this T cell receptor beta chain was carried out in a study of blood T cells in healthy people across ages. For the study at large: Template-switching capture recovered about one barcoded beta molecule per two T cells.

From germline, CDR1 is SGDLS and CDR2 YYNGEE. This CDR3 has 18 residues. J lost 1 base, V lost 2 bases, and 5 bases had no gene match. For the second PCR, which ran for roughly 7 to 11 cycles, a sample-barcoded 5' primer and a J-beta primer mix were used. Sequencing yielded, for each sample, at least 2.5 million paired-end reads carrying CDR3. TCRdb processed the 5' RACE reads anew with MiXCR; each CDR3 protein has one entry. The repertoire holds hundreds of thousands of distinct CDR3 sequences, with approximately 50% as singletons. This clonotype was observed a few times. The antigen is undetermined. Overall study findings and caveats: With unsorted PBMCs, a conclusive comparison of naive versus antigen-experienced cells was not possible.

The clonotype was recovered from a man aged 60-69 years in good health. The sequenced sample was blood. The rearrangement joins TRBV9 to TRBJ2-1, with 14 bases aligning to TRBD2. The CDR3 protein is CASSVGTSGGPSYNEQFF. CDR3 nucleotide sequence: TGTGCCAGCAGCGTGGGGACTAGCGGGGGACCTTCCTACAATGAGCAGTTCTTC.